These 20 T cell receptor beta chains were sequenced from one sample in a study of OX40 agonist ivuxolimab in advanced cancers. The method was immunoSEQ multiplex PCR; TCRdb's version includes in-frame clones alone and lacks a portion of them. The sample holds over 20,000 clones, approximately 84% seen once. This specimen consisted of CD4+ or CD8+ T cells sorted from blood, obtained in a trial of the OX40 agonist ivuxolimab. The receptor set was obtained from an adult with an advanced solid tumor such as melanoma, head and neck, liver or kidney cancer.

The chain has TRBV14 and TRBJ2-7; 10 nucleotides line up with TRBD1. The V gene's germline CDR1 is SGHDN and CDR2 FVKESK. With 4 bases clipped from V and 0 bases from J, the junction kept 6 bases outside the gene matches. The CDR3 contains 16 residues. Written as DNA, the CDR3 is TGTGCCAGCAGCCCGGTGGGACAGGGGATCTCCTACGAGCAGTACTTC. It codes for CASSPVGQGISYEQYF.

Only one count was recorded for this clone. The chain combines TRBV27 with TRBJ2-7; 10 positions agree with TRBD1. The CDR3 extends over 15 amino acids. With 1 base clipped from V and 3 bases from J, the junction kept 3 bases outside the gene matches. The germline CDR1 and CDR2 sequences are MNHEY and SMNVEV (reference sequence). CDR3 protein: CASSLFWDRGYEQYF. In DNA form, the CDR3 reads TGTGCCAGCAGTTTATTTTGGGACAGGGGCTACGAGCAGTACTTC.

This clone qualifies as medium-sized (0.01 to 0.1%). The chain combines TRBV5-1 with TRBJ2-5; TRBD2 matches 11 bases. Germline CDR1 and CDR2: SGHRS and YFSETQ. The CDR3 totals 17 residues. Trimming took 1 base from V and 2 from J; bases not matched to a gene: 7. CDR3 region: CASSLSLAGGSQETQYF. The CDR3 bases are TGCGCCAGCAGCTTGAGCCTAGCGGGGGGATCTCAAGAGACCCAGTACTTC.

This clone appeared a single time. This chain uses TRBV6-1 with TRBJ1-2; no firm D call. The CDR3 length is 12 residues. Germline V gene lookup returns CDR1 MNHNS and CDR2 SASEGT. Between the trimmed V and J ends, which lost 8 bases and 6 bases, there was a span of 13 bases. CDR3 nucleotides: TGTGCCAGCTCCGCCGTCCCGAATGGCTACACCTTC. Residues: CASSAVPNGYTF.

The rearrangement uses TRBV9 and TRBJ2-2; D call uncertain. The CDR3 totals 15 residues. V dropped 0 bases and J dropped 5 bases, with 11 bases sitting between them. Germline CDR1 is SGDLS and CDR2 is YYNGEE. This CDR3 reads CASSVGNSLTGELFF. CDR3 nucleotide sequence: TGTGCCAGCAGCGTAGGTAACAGCCTGACCGGGGAGCTGTTTTTT.

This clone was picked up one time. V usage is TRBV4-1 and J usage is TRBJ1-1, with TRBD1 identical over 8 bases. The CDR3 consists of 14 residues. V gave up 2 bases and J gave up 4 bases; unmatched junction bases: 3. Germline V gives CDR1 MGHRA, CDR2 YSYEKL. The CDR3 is CASSQQGAITEAFF. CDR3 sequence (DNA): TGCGCCAGCAGCCAACAGGGGGCAATCACTGAAGCTTTCTTT.

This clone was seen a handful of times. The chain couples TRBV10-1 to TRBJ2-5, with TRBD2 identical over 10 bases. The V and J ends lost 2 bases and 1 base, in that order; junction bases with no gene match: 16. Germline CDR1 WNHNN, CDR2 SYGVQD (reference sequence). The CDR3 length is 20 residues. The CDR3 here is CASSEGRTELSGRPQETQYF. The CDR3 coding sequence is TGCGCCAGCAGTGAGGGAAGGACGGAACTTAGCGGGAGGCCCCAAGAGACCCAGTACTTC.

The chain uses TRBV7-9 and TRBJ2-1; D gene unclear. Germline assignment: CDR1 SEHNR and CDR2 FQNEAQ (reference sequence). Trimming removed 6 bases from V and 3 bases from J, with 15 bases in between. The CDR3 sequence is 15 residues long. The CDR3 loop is CASSPNRLRYNEQFF. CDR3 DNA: TGTGCCAGCAGTCCTAACCGGCTCCGCTACAATGAGCAGTTCTTC.

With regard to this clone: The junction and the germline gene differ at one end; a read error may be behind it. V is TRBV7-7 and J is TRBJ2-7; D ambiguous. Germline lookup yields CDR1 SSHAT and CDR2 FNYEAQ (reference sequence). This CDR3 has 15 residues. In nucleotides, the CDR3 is TGTGCTAGCAGCTTAGAGGCAGGCGCCACCTACGAGCAGTACTTC. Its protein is CASSLEAGATYEQYF.

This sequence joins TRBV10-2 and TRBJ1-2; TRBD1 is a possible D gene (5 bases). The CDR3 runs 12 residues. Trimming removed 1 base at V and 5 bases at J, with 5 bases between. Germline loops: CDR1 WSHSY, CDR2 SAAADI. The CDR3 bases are TGCGCCAGCAGTGAGTGGGGGTATGGCTACACCTTC. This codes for CASSEWGYGYTF.

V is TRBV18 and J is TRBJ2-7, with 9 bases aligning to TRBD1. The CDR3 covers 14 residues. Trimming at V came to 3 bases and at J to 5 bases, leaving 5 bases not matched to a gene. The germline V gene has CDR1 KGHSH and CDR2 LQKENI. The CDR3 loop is CASSPYTGGDEQYF. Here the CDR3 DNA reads TGTGCCAGCTCACCCTACACAGGGGGCGACGAGCAGTACTTC.

The CDR3 loop is CASMTDTQYF. For the CDR3, the DNA is TGTGCCAGCATGACAGATACGCAGTATTTT. The gene calls are TRBV6-6 and TRBJ2-3; D is undetermined. Trimming stripped 7 bases from V and 3 bases from J, with 2 bases between. The germline V gene encodes CDR1 MNHNY and CDR2 SVGAGI (reference sequence). This CDR3 contains 10 residues.

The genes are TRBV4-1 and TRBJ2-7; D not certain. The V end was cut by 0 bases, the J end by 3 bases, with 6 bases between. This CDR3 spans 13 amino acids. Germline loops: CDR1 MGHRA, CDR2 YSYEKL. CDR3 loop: CASSQEEHYEQYF. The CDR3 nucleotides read TGCGCCAGCAGCCAAGAGGAGCACTACGAGCAGTACTTC.

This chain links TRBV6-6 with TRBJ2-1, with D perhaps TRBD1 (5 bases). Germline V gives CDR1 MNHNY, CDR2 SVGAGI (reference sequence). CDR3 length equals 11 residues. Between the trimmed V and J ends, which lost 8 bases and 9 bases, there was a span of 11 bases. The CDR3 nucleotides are TGTGCCAGCCTTGACACAGGTGAGCAGTTCTTC. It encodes CASLDTGEQFF.

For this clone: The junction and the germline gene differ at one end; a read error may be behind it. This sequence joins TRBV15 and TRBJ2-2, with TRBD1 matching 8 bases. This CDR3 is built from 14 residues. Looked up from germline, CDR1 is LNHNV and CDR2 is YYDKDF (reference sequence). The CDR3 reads CATSDRGDTRELFF. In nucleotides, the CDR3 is TGTGCCACCAGCGACAGGGGCGACACCAGGGAGCTGTTTTTT.

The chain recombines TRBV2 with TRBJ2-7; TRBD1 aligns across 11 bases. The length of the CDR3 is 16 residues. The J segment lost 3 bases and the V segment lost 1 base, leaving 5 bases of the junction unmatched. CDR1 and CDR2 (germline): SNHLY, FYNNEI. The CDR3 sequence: CASSEEWGQGGYEQYF. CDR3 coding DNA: TGTGCCAGCAGTGAAGAGTGGGGACAGGGGGGCTACGAGCAGTACTTC.

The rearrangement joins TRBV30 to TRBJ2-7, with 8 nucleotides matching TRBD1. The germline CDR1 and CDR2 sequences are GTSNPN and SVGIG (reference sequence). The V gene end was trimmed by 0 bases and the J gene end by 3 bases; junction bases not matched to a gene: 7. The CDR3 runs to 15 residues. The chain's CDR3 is CAWSVGQGLLYEQYF. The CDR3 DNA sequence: TGTGCCTGGAGTGTTGGACAGGGCTTACTCTACGAGCAGTACTTC.

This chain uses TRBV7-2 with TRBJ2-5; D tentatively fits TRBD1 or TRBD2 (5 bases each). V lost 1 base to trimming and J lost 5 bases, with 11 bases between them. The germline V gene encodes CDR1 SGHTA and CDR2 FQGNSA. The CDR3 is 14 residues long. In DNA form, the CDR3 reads TGTGCCAGCAGCTTAGAGGGGACGGGGGAGACCCAGTACTTC. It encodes CASSLEGTGETQYF.

The CDR3 sequence: CASSQDHAGGPVDTQYF. The CDR3 DNA follows: TGTGCCAGCAGCCAAGATCACGCGGGGGGTCCCGTCGATACGCAGTATTTT. The J gene is TRBJ2-3, the V gene TRBV4-2; TRBD2 matches 8 bases. This CDR3 is 17 amino acids long. V lost 0 bases, J lost 6 bases, and 11 bases stayed unmatched. The germline V gene has CDR1 LGHNA and CDR2 YNFKEQ.

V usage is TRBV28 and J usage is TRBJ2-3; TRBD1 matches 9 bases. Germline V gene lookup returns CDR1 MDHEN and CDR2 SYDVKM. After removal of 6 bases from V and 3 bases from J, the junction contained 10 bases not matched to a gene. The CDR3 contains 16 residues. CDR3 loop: CASRPNRGLTTDTQYF. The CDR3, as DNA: TGTGCCAGCAGACCAAACAGGGGGCTTACGACAGATACGCAGTATTTT.